This T cell receptor (beta chain) was retrieved from a study of tumor and adjacent non-tumor tissue in lung cancer. Study-wide background: Patients were aged roughly 30 to 76, 9 to 10 men and about 5 women, stage I to III.

As regards this clonotype: The junction departs from germline at one end; a sequencing error may be responsible.

This CDR3 comprises 14 residues. From germline, CDR1 is DFQATT and CDR2 SNEGSKA (reference sequence). The library came from three nested PCR rounds adapted from ARM-PCR protocols. TCRdb fed the multiplex PCR reads into MiXCR, producing one record per CDR3 protein. This table has tens of thousands of distinct CDR3 sequences, approximately 73% appearing once. No cell sorting was done before RNA was extracted from the tissue. This non-tumor lung sample came from over 3 cm beyond the tumor edge. The sample taken for sequencing was distant non-tumor lung tissue. This TCR was recovered from a man between 60 and 75 years old with non-small cell lung cancer. The chain carries TRBV20-1 and TRBJ1-1; TRBD1 matches 7 bases. CDR3 in DNA: TGCAGTGCTAGACCATACACCAGGGGGACTGGAGCTTTCTTT. This sequence encodes CSARPYTRGTGAFF.